This TCR beta chain was identified during a study of blood T cells in healthy people across ages. This CDR3 is built from 14 residues. V gave up 7 bases and J gave up 0 bases, with 12 bases separating them. Germline V gene sequence: CDR1 MDHEN, CDR2 SYDVKM. Notes on this clonotype: Its antigen is as yet unknown.

Study outcomes and limitations: Researchers said unsorted PBMCs prevented a conclusive naive versus antigen-experienced comparison.

Combining a sample-barcoded 5' primer with a J-beta primer mix, a second PCR ran for about 6 to 11 cycles. TCRdb independently ran MiXCR on the 5' RACE reads; one entry per CDR3 protein. In the table there are over 750,000 distinct CDR3 sequences, more than 20% of which are singletons. Another study also made use of these data, one on T cells of mothers and their children.

This clonotype was obtained from a boy aged 5-17 years in good health. V gene TRBV28 combines with J gene TRBJ1-1; no clear D. Sequences were obtained from blood. CDR3 bases: TGTGCCAGCACCGAGGGAGGGATGAACACTGAAGCTTTCTTT. Translating it yields CASTEGGMNTEAFF.